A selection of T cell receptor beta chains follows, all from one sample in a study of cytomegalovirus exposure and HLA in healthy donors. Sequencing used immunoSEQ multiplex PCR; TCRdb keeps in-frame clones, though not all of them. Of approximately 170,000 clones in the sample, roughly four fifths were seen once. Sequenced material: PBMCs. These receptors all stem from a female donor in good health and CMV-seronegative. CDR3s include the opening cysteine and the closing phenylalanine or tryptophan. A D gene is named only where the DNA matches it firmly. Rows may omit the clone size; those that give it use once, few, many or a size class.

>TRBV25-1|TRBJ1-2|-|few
CASSEAGGTKGYTF
TGTGCCAGCAGTGAGGCAGGAGGCACTAAGGGCTACACCTTC
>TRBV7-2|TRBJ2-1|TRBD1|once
CASSLSRGHGEQFF
TGTGCCAGCAGCTTAAGCAGGGGGCATGGTGAGCAGTTCTTC
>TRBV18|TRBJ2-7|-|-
CASSPLEQPRGEQYF
TGTGCCAGCTCACCTCTTGAGCAGCCCCGGGGCGAGCAGTACTTC
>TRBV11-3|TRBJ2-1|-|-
CASSWGTSSEQFF
TGTGCCAGCAGCTGGGGCACTAGCAGTGAGCAGTTCTTC
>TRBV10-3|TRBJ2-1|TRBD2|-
CAIGALAGGKNEQFF
TGTGCCATCGGAGCACTAGCGGGAGGTAAGAATGAGCAGTTCTTC
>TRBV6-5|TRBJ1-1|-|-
CASSRFTEAFF
TGTGCCAGCAGTCGTTTCACTGAAGCTTTCTTT
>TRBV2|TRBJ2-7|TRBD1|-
CASSVDRGSYEQYF
TGTGCCAGCAGTGTTGACAGGGGCTCCTACGAGCAGTACTTC
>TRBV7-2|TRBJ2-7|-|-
CASSLPLYEQYF
TGTGCCAGCAGCTTACCTTTGTACGAGCAGTACTTC
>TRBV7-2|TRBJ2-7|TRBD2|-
CASSTLAGAYEQYF
TGTGCCAGCAGCACCCTAGCGGGGGCCTACGAGCAGTACTTC
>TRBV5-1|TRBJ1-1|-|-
CASSLVTGFAAFF
TGCGCCAGCAGCTTGGTAACAGGGTTCGCAGCTTTCTTT
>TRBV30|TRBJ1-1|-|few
CAWSVLMNTEAFF
TGTGCCTGGAGTGTACTTATGAACACTGAAGCTTTCTTT
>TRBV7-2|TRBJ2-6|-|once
CASSLFLSGANVLTF
TGTGCCAGCAGCTTATTCCTCTCTGGGGCCAACGTCCTGACTTTC
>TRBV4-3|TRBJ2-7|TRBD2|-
CASSQAWGPGLVPYEQYF
TGCGCCAGCAGCCAAGCATGGGGTCCGGGACTAGTTCCCTACGAGCAGTACTTC